The sequence of this T cell receptor beta chain was determined in a study of Graves' ophthalmopathy and Graves' hyperthyroidism. The CDR3 consists of 14 residues. Trimming took 3 bases from V and 6 from J, leaving 14 bases between them. Study findings and constraints: The model forecast ophthalmopathy progression, reaching roughly 70% sensitivity and approximately 79% specificity.

From RNA, the CDR3 regions of TCR beta chains were amplified and sequenced. The first round was an RT-PCR with HTBI primers, and the second round was a multiplex PCR. TCRdb recomputed calls from the multiplex PCR reads with MiXCR, one row per CDR3 protein. This sample yields over a million distinct CDR3 sequences, of which roughly two fifths are seen a single time; around 10% belongs to the top ten. In this sample, this clonotype turned up many times. The antigen is not known. The source of this sequence is an adult man with Graves' hyperthyroidism. Sequenced: peripheral blood or thyroid tissue (not recorded which). This rearrangement joins TRBV12-3 or TRBV12-4 to TRBJ1-2, with a weak D call TRBD1 (5 bases). The CDR3 region has the DNA TGTGCCAGCAGTTTTCGGGGGAAGATAAATGGCTACACCTTC. This encodes CASSFRGKINGYTF.